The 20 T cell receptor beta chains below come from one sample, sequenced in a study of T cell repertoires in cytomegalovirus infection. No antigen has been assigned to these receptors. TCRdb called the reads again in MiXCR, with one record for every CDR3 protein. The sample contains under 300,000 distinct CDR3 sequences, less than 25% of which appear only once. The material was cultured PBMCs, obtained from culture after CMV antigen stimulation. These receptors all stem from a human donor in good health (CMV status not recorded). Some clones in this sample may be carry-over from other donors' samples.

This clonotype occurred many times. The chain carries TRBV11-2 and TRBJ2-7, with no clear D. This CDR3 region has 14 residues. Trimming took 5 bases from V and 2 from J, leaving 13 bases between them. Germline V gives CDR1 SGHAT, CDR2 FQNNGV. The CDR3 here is CASSAETFTYEQYV. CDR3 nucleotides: TGTGCCAGCAGCGCCGAGACTTTTACCTACGAGCAGTACGTC.

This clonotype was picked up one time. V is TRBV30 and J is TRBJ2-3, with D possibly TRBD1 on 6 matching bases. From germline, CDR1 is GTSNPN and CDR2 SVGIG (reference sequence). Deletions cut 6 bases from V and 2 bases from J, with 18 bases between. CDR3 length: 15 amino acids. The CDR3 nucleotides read TGTGCCTGCCCTCAGGGGAATAGTGCCACAGATACGCAGTATTTT. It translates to CACPQGNSATDTQYF.

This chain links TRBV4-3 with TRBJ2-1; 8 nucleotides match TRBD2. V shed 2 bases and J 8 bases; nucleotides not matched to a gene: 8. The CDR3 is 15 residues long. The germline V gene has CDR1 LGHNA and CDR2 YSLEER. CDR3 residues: CASSQTTAGAHEQFF. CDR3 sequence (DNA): TGCGCCAGCAGCCAAACGACAGCGGGAGCCCATGAGCAGTTCTTC.

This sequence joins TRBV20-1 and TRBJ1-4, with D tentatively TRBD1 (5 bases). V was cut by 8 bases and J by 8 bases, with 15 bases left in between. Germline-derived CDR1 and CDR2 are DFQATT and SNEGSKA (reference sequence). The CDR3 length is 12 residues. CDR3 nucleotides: TGCAGTTTAGGGGTTCCAGCGGAAAAACTGTTTTTT. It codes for CSLGVPAEKLFF.

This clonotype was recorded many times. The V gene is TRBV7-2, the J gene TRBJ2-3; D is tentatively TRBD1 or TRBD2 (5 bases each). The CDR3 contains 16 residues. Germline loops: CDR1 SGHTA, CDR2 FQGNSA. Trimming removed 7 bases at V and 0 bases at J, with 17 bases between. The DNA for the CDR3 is TGTGCCAGCACCCTCCAGGGCGGGTTTAGCACAGATACGCAGTATTTT. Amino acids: CASTLQGGFSTDTQYF.

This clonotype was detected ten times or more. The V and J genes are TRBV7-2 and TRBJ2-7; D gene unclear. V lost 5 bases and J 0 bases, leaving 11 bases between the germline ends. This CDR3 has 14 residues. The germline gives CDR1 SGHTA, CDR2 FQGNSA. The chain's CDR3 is CASSPYPPSYEQYF. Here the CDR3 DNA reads TGTGCCAGCAGCCCATATCCCCCCTCCTACGAGCAGTACTTC. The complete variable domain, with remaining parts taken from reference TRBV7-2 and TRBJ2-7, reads GAGVSQSPSNKVTEKGKDVELRCDPISGHTALYWYRQSLGQGLEFLIYFQGNSAPDKSGLPSDRFSAERTGGSVSTLTIQRTQQEDSAVYLCASSPYPPSYEQYFGPGTRLTVT.

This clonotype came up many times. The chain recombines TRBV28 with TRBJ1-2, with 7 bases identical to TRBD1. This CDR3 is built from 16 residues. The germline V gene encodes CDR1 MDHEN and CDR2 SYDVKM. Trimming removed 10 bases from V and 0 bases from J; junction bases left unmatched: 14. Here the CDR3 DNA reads TGTGCCATCAAAGGGGGAGGACAGGACGCTAACTATGGCTACACCTTC. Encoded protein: CAIKGGGQDANYGYTF.

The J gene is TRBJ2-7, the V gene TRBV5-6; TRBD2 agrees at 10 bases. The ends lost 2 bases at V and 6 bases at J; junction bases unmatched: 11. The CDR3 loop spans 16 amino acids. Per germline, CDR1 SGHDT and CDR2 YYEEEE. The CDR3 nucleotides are TGTGCCAGCAGCTTAGGGGGCCTAGCGGGAGTACCCGAGCAGTACGTC. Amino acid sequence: CASSLGGLAGVPEQYV.

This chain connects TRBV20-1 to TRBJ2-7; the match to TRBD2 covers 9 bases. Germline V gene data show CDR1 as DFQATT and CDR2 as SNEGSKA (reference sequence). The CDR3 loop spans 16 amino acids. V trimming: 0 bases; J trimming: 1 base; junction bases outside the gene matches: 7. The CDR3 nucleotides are TGCAGTGCTAGAGATGGCGGGAGGGTCCATTCCTACGAGCAGTACTTC. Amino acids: CSARDGGRVHSYEQYF.

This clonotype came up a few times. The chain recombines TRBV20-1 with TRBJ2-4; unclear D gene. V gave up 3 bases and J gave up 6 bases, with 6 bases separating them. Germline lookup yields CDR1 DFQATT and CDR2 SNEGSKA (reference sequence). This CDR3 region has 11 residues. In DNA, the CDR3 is TGCAGTGCTAGGAAGGGAAACATTCAGTACTTC. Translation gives CSARKGNIQYF.

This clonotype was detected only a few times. The CDR3 spells CASSQEEAIYSGNTIYF. CDR3 bases: TGCGCCAGCAGCCAAGAAGAGGCAATCTACTCTGGAAACACCATATATTTT. V gene TRBV4-1 combines with J gene TRBJ1-3; D ambiguous. The CDR3 consists of 17 residues. From germline, CDR1 is MGHRA and CDR2 YSYEKL. Trimming pared 0 bases from V and 0 bases from J, leaving 12 bases between.

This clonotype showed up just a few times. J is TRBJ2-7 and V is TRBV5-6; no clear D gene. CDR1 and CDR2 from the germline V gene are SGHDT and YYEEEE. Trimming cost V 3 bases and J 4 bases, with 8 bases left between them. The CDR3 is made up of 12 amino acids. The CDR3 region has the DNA TGTGCCAGCAGCTCGGACCAATACGAGCAGTACTTC. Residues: CASSSDQYEQYF.

Here the CDR3 DNA reads TGTGCCAGCAGCTTATATCGACAGGGTACGGAGCAGTACTTC. As protein: CASSLYRQGTEQYF. The V gene is TRBV7-2, the J gene TRBJ2-7; TRBD1 agrees at 7 bases. CDR3 length: 14 residues. Germline V lookup: CDR1 SGHTA, CDR2 FQGNSA. Trimming cost V 2 bases and J 7 bases; bases outside gene matches: 8.

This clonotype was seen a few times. This CDR3 reads CASSYDGQKVTGELFF. In DNA, the CDR3 is TGTGCCAGCAGTTACGACGGACAGAAAGTAACCGGGGAGCTGTTTTTT. The chain joins TRBV6-6 to TRBJ2-2, with a tentative D call TRBD1 (6 bases). The V end was cut by 2 bases, the J end by 5 bases, with 15 bases between. Germline CDR1 is MNHNY and CDR2 is SVGAGI (reference sequence). This CDR3 has 16 residues.

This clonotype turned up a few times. The chain's CDR3 is CASSKRWGQGVHEQYF. The CDR3 DNA follows: TGTGCCAGCAGTAAGCGATGGGGACAGGGCGTCCACGAGCAGTACTTC. The V gene is TRBV6-2 or TRBV6-3, the J gene TRBJ2-7; the match to TRBD1 covers 9 bases. The J segment lost 5 bases and the V segment lost 5 bases, leaving 13 bases of the junction unmatched. Germline V gives CDR1 MNHEY, CDR2 SVGEGT. There are 16 residues in the CDR3.

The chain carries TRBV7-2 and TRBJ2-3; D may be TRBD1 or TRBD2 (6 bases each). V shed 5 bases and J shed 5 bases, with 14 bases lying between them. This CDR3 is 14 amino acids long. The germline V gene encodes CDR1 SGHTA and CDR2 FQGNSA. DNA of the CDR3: TGTGCCAGCAGCCCGACGAGGGGGGAAGATACGCAGTATTTT. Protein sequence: CASSPTRGEDTQYF.

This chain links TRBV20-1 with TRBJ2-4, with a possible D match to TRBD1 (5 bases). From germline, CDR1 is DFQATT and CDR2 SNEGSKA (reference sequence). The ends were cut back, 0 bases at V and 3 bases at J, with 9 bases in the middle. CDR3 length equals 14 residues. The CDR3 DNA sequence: TGCAGTGCTAGAGATGGGCAGGGCAAAAACATTCAGTACTTC. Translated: CSARDGQGKNIQYF.

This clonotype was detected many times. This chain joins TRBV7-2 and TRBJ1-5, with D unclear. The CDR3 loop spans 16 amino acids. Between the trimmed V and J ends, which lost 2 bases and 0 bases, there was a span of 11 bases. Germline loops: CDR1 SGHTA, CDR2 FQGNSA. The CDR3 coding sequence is TGTGCCAGCAGCTTAAGGTCAGCTAATAGCAATCAGCCCCAGCATTTT. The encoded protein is CASSLRSANSNQPQHF.

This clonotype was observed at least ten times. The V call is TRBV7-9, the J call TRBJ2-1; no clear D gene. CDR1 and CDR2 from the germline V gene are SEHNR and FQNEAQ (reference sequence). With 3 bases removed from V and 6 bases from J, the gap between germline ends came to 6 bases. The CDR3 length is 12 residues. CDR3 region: CASSFFGNEQFF. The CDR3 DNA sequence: TGTGCCAGCAGCTTTTTTGGCAATGAGCAGTTCTTC.

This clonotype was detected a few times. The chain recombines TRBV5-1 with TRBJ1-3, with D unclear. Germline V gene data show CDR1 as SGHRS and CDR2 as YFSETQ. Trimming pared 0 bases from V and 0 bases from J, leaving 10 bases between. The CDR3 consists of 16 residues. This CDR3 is CASSLGPTDSGNTIYF. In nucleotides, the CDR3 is TGCGCCAGCAGCTTGGGACCGACTGACTCTGGAAACACCATATATTTT. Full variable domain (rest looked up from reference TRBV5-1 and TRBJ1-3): KAGVTQTPRYLIKTRGQQVTLSCSPISGHRSVSWYQQTPGQGLQFLFEYFSETQRNKGNFPGRFSGRQFSNSRSEMNVSTLELGDSALYLCASSLGPTDSGNTIYFGEGSWLTVV.